This T cell receptor (beta chain) was documented in a study of T cell changes during pregnancy in multiple sclerosis. Germline loops: CDR1 MNHEY, CDR2 SMNVEV (reference sequence). This CDR3 has 15 residues. The J segment lost 4 bases and the V segment lost 1 base, leaving 5 bases of the junction unmatched. The assay was immunoSEQ multiplex PCR, and TCRdb's table has in-frame clones only and misses some. Among 55,000 to 65,000 clones, 93% were seen once, and the ten largest hold over 1.5%. The chain carries TRBV27 and TRBJ2-3, with TRBD2 matching over 7 bases. The receptor's source is a female donor with multiple sclerosis, enrolled in a pregnancy study. Material: peripheral blood, obtained after pregnancy. CDR3 loop: CASSLWAGDADTQYF. CDR3 bases: TGTGCCAGCAGTTTATGGGCGGGAGACGCAGATACGCAGTATTTT.